One sample yielded the 2 T cell receptor beta chains listed below, sequenced in a study of T cell responses to AZD1222 COVID-19 vaccine. Generated by immunoSEQ multiplex PCR, the TCRdb table keeps only in-frame clones and is missing some. The sample carries around 130,000 clones, around nine tenths recorded once. The sample in question was peripheral blood, obtained on day 0 of AZD1222 vaccination. Source of these receptors: an adult in good health.

This chain uses TRBV30 with TRBJ2-7; no reliable D call. This CDR3 has 11 residues. Germline CDR1 GTSNPN, CDR2 SVGIG (reference sequence). Trimming pared 1 base from V and 2 bases from J, leaving 3 bases between. CDR3 sequence reads: CAWSAAYEQYF. CDR3 DNA: TGTGCCTGGAGTGCGGCCTACGAGCAGTACTTC.

This chain links TRBV7-8 with TRBJ1-6; a weak D match, TRBD1 (6 bases). Germline CDR1 SGHVS, CDR2 FQNEAQ. Trimming took off 4 bases at V and 8 bases at J, with 12 bases between the two ends. This CDR3 region has 14 residues. The CDR3 DNA is TGTGCCAGCAGCTGGGACACGGGTGATTCACCCCTCCACTTT. Amino acid sequence: CASSWDTGDSPLHF.